This T cell receptor beta chain derives from a study of post-analysis software for immune sequencing data. Study-wide background: Secondary progressive, relapsing-remitting and progressive-relapsing multiple sclerosis were among the included disease courses.

A word on this clonotype: Antigen: not known.

Researchers reported that TCR beta cDNA libraries carried unique molecular identifiers. The authors obtained 500,000 or so cDNA molecules from approximately 1 to 10 million T cells. TCRdb recomputed calls from the PCR reads with MiXCR, one row per CDR3 protein. This sample has 600,000 to 700,000 distinct CDR3 sequences, with 59% found just once. Study results and limitations: For normalized Chao1 diversity, multiple sclerosis patients scored significantly lower than controls did. Five or six TRBV segments were significantly more frequent in patients than in controls. TRBV5-6, TRBV5-1 and TRBV20-1 were among these segments.

Trimming removed 3 bases at V and 5 bases at J, with 15 bases between. Germline V lookup: CDR1 LNHNV, CDR2 YYDKDF (reference sequence). This CDR3 region has 15 residues. The sequenced sample was blood. The chain recombines TRBV15 with TRBJ2-3, with D maybe TRBD1 (5 bases). This receptor was identified in a girl aged 2 to 10 with multiple sclerosis. The DNA for the CDR3 is TGTGCCACCAGCAGGGGCGACAGTTTAGAAGATACGCAGTATTTT. Translation: CATSRGDSLEDTQYF.